Below, one TCR beta chain is given with its context. The data belong to a study of blood T cell repertoires in COVID-19. For the study at large: Acute-phase and convalescent COVID-19 samples originated in the United States, Italy and Spain.

The CDR3 consists of 16 residues. V trimming: 5 bases; J trimming: 7 bases; junction bases outside the gene matches: 14. Germline values: CDR1 MNHEY, CDR2 SMNVEV (reference sequence). As processed by the authors: Counts of nucleated cells, estimated from reference gene primer amplification, were obtained. Produced via immunoSEQ multiplex PCR; TCRdb's table is partial and in-frame only. V, J and clone size were drawn from that table, and D and trimming were deduced from the DNA. The table records about 97,000 clones, 85% to 95% of them present only once. The TCR originated in a man in his forties or fifties with active COVID-19. The chain combines TRBV27 with TRBJ2-1; 7 positions agree with TRBD1. Sequencing was performed on peripheral blood. CDR3 protein: CASSPTGQVGLNEQFF. Here the CDR3 DNA reads TGTGCCAGCAGTCCCACCGGACAGGTGGGGTTGAATGAGCAGTTCTTC.